The clone carrying this T cell receptor (beta chain) was seen once. Profiled with immunoSEQ multiplex PCR; TCRdb holds only in-frame clones, not every one. The data contain fewer than 90,000 clones, about 90% of them seen just once; the ten biggest clones take up under 2%. CDR3 length: 16 residues. J lost 3 bases, V lost 1 base, and 7 bases had no gene match. The germline V gene encodes CDR1 SGHAT and CDR2 FQNNGV. This sample is drawn from a study of OX40 agonist ivuxolimab in advanced cancers. As for the study in general: Two patients with cutaneous melanoma and one with hepatocellular carcinoma, three in total, showed partial responses.

The TCR was taken from an adult with an advanced solid tumor such as melanoma, head and neck, liver or kidney cancer. The source was CD4+ or CD8+ T cells sorted from blood, collected in a trial of the OX40 agonist ivuxolimab. The gene calls are TRBV11-2 and TRBJ2-3; 7 nucleotides line up with TRBD2. The CDR3 loop reads CASSLVPLAATDTQYF. The CDR3 DNA reads as TGTGCCAGCAGCTTAGTGCCGCTAGCGGCGACAGATACGCAGTATTTT.